The entry below describes one TCR beta chain. This clone was recorded a few times. It lacks a known antigen. Per-base quality was not reported, and no clone a single base away is much larger than it. The cohort was made up of about 670 healthy bone marrow donors. Cohort members were all nominally healthy when sampled, although unrecorded immune exposures were likely present. Of the roughly 700 cohort members, just under 300 had a positive CMV serostatus and about 350 had a negative one, while no CMV serostatus was recorded for the donor. A peripheral blood sample was collected from each donor, and TCR beta sequencing was performed on peripheral blood mononuclear cells. Genomic DNA was extracted from the blood cell samples with the Qiagen DNeasy Blood Extraction Kit. The data were obtained in a study of cytomegalovirus exposure and HLA in healthy donors (dated by TCRdb to 2015 to 2018). With regard to the full study: An earlier analysis of approximately 640 of the donors reported more than 250 Gb of sequence data and approximately 110 million unique TCR beta sequences from about 179 million T cells. Donor age, sex, ethnicity and CMV serostatus were compiled together with the repertoire data. Of the roughly 420 genotyped donors, more than 75% were placed in the genetic ancestry cluster associated with self-reported Caucasian donors. To decide whether each TCR beta V gene segment behaved as functional or pseudogenic, an earlier analysis of over 500 of the donors relied on high-throughput TCR beta sequencing. The study was designed to test whether signatures of past pathogen exposure could be identified by cataloging public T cell receptors. Across about 380 genotyped donors of the cohort, an average of about 240,000 unique TCR beta nucleotide sequences per donor were sequenced, and approximately 19% of those sequences were non-productive. All discovery cohort repertoires had been generated on a single sequencing platform. To predict cytomegalovirus infection status, the study brought together high-throughput TCR immunosequencing, statistical association of individual TCRs with disease status, and machine learning. In a later genetic analysis, genome-wide SNP genotypes for about three fifths of the 666 donors were used, and that subset was treated as a discovery cohort. Typing coverage varied by locus: roughly 620-630 donors for A, B, C, DRB1 and DQB1; under 550 for DQA1; about 570 for DPA1; approximately 470 for DPB1. Class I and class II HLA loci were covered by the typing at four-digit resolution. A separate validation cohort of roughly 130 different subjects was used in addition to the roughly 720-subject first cohort. Several DR-DQ haplotypes were treated as single units for association and clustering because of strong linkage in the cohort. Using immunosequencing, the study profiled T cell repertoires from roughly 650 subjects and related those repertoires to cytomegalovirus serostatus. In a later analysis, previously published TCR beta repertoires from some 640 donors were re-analyzed and high-resolution HLA genotyping was added so that TCR occurrence patterns could be studied. In the later analysis, no new phenotypic data were used to find candidate immune exposures; instead, reliance was placed on TCR beta sequences and their occurrence across donors. An early release that covered fewer than 800 HLA-typed donors contained approximately 300 gigabases of sequencing data and tens of millions of unique TCR sequences. Overall results and qualifications from the work: In the study, about 150 TCR beta chains were listed as associated with cytomegalovirus. When HLA alleles, especially DR and DQ, strongly co-occurred, TCR associations were difficult to assign to individual alleles. HLA typing was unavailable for some donors at each locus, so association tests used only the typed subset. In this cohort, only TCR beta chains were sequenced, and detectable features were limited by the absence of alpha or paired-chain data. Across donors, most TCR sequences were observed very rarely, whereas some public TCRs were present in many individuals. Broadly in line with IMGT annotations, most TCR beta V segments showed up in productive rearrangements about 87% or about 30% of the time in an earlier analysis of several hundred of the donors. A further reported finding was that TCR beta sequences accurately predicted the HLA-A and HLA-B alleles for most subjects in the first cohort. The authors suggested that the approach could potentially be generalized to other disease states and immunological phenotypes. Linkage disequilibrium might explain the correlated functional status among segregating V segments, but an unknown experimental factor could not be ruled out. An association between a missense DCLRE1C variant and V-gene and J-gene trimming of TCR beta chains was found in a later genetic analysis and replicated in an independent cohort. Some IMGT-functional V segments, including TRBV6-2 and TRBV6-3, could not be told apart with the 87-base-pair reads, so those segments were excluded. A later analysis associated 16,951 TCR beta sequences with specific HLA alleles at a false discovery rate of 0.05. In a later analysis, HLA-associated TCR beta chains were found to be more clonally expanded and to have lower generation probabilities than equally common non-associated chains. According to a later analysis, parvovirus B19, influenza, CMV and Epstein-Barr virus appeared linked to several top co-occurrence clusters. Sequencing depth was assumed to be roughly uniform across donors in the presence/absence analyses, though that assumption may not hold. In a later analysis, the rate of TCR association differed among HLA loci, with DRB1 alleles having the most associated TCRs and HLA-C alleles having the fewest. Compared with the approximately 720-donor mean, donors in an Asian-associated ancestry cluster had fewer N-insertions in productive TCRs, according to a later genetic analysis. The classifier was reported to diagnose cytomegalovirus status with high specificity and sensitivity in both the original and validation cohorts. A cluster of highly shared sequence variants was judged likely to be a technical artifact of the sequencing pipeline. Because counts were too low, 15 to 20 rarely observed V segments, including chromosome 9 orphons, were left out of the earlier analysis of some 600 of the donors. A few of the identified cytomegalovirus-associated TCR beta chains were confirmed in vitro to be specific for cytomegalovirus antigens. In a later analysis, most CMV-associated TCR beta chains were found to appear HLA-restricted, with HLA associations seemingly driven largely by CMV exposure. The only immune exposure information available for the cohort was CMV serostatus.

Libraries were prepared through the immunoSEQ multiplex PCR assay. A mixture of 60 forward primers for TCR Vbeta segments and 13 reverse primers for TCR Jbeta segments was used in the multiplex PCR. Amplification of the CDR3 region of rearranged TCR beta genes was performed with a multiplex PCR assay on genomic DNA. Amplified TCR beta libraries were sequenced as 87-base-pair reads on the Illumina HiSeq System. The paper's processing steps were these. In a later analysis, 70 million to 95 million unique TCR beta chains were counted across the approximately 640 repertoires, and roughly 11 million of these chains were shared by at least two donors. Raw reads were error-corrected and collapsed into unique sequences by a nearest-neighbor algorithm in which closely related sequences were merged to remove PCR and sequencing errors. To assign V, D and J gene segments, CDR3 sequences were aligned to IMGT reference sequences. For a sequence to be retained, at least a six-nucleotide match to both a V gene segment and a J gene segment was required. Rearrangements were called productive when the CDR3 lacked stop codons and stayed in frame with V and J; all others were non-productive. Following IMGT convention, CDR3 was defined as the stretch from the second conserved V-encoded cysteine up to the conserved J-encoded phenylalanine. In an earlier analysis of 550 to 650 of the donors, sequences lacking an unambiguous match to a single V gene segment were excluded. An earlier analysis of almost 600 of the donors classified V segments as functional when productive rearrangements were above 56.7% and as segregating when the standard deviation between donors was above 5%. A statistical classification framework was built to diagnose cytomegalovirus status from the catalog of TCR beta chain sequences. In a later analysis, V and J genes were assigned by comparing TCR nucleotide sequences against IMGT/GENE-DB human TR gene sequences. A later analysis assigned CDR3 sequences and most-parsimonious VDJ recombination scenarios with the TCRdist pipeline. A later analysis defined each TCR beta chain by its CDR3 amino acid sequence plus V-gene family, and excluded reads lacking a unique V-gene family. To address suspected cross-contamination and a sequencing artifact, a later analysis removed a few hundred highly shared, low-generation-probability nucleotide sequences. A later analysis calculated a clonal expansion index for each public chain from normalized within-repertoire ranks of inferred template counts. Generation probabilities in a later analysis came from a VDJ recombination model fitted to out-of-frame rearrangements, and those results were checked against IGoR. A later analysis scored TCR-TCR, TCR-HLA and TCR-CMV co-occurrence with hypergeometric tests, applying a repertoire-size bias correction to TCR pairs. To estimate false discovery rates, a later analysis permuted the HLA or CMV assignments 20 times. In a later analysis, co-occurring TCRs were grouped using DBSCAN, with TCRdist sequence similarity added in when clustering inside HLA-allele-positive subsets. Repertoires with fewer than 30,000 or more than 120,000 public chains, plus five repertoires with anomalous nucleotide sharing, were excluded from co-occurrence clustering. TCRdb obtained this table from immuneACCESS and retained in-frame rearrangements with V and J assigned. These tables miss some clones; where compared with another copy, unresolved V genes account for less than half of the shortfall, and the remainder is unexplained. V and J calls and clone size are copied from that table; D and trimming were computed from the DNA. This sample has some 130,000 clones in its table, and around 63% of those were observed once. Clones ranked in the top ten supply approximately 1.6% of the sample.

Reading the germline V gene gives CDR1 SGHRS and CDR2 YFSETQ. Clipping removes 6 bases from V and 0 bases from J, with 4 as the unmatched junction base count. CDR3 length: 14 amino acids, cysteine to phenylalanine. The sequence is cut down to CDR3 DNA, 42 bases in frame from base 1. The specimen sequenced was PBMCs. The chain is encoded by TRBV5-1 joined to TRBJ2-7; a stretch of 9 junction bases matches TRBD1. The TCR comes from a human donor in good health. For the CDR3, the sequence is CASTEGQGSYEQYF. At the DNA level, the sequence is TGCGCCAGCACCGAGGGACAGGGCTCCTACGAGCAGTACTTC.